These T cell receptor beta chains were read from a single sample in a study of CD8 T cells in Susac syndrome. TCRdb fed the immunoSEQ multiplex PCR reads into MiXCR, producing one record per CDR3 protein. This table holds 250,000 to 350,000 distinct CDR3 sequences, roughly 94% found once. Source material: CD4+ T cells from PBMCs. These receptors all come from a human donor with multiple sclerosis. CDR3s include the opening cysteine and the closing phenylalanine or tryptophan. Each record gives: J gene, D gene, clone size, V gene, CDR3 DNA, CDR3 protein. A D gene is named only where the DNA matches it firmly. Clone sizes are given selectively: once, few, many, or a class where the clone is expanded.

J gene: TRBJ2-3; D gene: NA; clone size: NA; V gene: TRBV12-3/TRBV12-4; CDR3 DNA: TGTGCCAGCAGTTCCCCCGCGGGGACAGATACGCAGTATTTT; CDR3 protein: CASSSPAGTDTQYF
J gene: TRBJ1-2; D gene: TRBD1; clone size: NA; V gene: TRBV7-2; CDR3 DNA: TGTGCCAGCAGCCCCGACAGGGGGCATCGAGGCTACACCTTC; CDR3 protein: CASSPDRGHRGYTF
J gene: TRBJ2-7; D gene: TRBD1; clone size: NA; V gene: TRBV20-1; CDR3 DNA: TGCAGTGCTAGTGCTGGGACAGGGGGAATCGAGCAGTACTTC; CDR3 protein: CSASAGTGGIEQYF
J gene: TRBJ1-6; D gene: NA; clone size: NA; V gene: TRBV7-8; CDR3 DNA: TGTGCCAGCAGCTCCCAAATCCGCGGCTCACCCCTCCACTTT; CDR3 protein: CASSSQIRGSPLHF
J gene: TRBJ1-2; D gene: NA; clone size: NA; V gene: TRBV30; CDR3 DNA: TGTGCCTGGAGTTCCCGACAGACAGGTAGCTATGGCTACACCTTC; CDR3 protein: CAWSSRQTGSYGYTF
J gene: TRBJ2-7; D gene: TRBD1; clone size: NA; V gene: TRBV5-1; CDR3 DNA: TGCGCCAGCAGCTTACCGGACAGGGTCCACGAGCAGTACTTC; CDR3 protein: CASSLPDRVHEQYF
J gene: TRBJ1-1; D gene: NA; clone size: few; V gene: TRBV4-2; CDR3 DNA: TGTGCCAGCAGCCCGAGGGCAGGTCTGAACACTGAAGCTTTCTTT; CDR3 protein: CASSPRAGLNTEAFF
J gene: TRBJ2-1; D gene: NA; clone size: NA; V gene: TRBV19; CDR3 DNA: TGTGCCAGTAGTATAGTTGGAACTAGTGCGGTACGCGGCAATGAGCAGTTCTTC; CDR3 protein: CASSIVGTSAVRGNEQFF
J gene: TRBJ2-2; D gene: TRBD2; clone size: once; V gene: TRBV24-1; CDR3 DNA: TGTGCCACCAGTGATTTTCTGGGGGGGACCGGGGAGCTGTTTTTT; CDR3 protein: CATSDFLGGTGELFF
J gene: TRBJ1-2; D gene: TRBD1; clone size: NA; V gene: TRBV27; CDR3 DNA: TGTGCCAGCAGCCGCGGACAGGGCGTGGACTATGGCTACACCTTC; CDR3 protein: CASSRGQGVDYGYTF
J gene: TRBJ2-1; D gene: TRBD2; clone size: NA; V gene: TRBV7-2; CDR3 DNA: TGTGCCAGCAGCTCCTTAGCGGGAGTTGGGAATGAGCAGTTCTTC; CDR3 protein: CASSSLAGVGNEQFF
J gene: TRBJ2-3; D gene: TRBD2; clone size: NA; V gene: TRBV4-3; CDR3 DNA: TGCGCCAGCAGCCAAGTGTCTAGCGGGATCACAGATACGCAGTATTTT; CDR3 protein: CASSQVSSGITDTQYF
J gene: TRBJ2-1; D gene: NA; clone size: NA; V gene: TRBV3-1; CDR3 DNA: TGTGCCAGCAGCCAAGATCCTAGGGATGGGAATGAGCAGTTCTTC; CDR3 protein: CASSQDPRDGNEQFF
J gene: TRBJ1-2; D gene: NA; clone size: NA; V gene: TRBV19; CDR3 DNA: TGTGCCAGTAGTTTCGTCCCAGGCGGCTACACCTTC; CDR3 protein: CASSFVPGGYTF
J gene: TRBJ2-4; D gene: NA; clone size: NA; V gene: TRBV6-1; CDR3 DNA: TGTGCCAGCCGAGGGCCAGAAAACATTCAGTACTTC; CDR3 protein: CASRGPENIQYF
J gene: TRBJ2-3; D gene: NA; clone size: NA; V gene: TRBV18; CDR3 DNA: TGTGCCAGCTCACCGGGGCGGGGTCGCACAGATACGCAGTATTTT; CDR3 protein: CASSPGRGRTDTQYF
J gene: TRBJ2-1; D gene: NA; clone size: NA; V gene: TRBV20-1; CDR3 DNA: TGCAGTGCTATCGGGTCTCCTGGGCGGGAGCAGTTCTTC; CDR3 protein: CSAIGSPGREQFF
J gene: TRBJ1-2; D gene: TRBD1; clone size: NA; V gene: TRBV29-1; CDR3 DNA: TGCAGCGTTGTTTGGACAGGGGCCGCTGGCTACACCTTC; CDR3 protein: CSVVWTGAAGYTF
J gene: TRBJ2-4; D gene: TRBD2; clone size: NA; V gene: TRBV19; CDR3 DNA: TGTGCCAGTAGTGTCCTCACTAGCGGGATAGAACTTCAAAACATTCAGTACTTC; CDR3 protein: CASSVLTSGIELQNIQYF
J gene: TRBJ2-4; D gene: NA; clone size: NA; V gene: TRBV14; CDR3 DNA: TGTGCCAGCAGCCCGGAAATTCAGTACTTC; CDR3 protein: CASSPEIQYF
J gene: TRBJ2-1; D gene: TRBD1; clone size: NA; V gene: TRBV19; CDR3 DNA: TGTGCCAGTAGTGTGACAGGGTCCGACAATGAGCAGTTCTTC; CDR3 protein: CASSVTGSDNEQFF
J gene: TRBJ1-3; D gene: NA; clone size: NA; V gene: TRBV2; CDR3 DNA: TGCTCATCCCGGGGGGGGACTGGAAACACCATATATTTT; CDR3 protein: CSSRGGTGNTIYF
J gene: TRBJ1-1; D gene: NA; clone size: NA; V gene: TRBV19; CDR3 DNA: TGTGCCAGTAGTGTACGAGGGACGGCTACTGAAGCTTTCTTT; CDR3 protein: CASSVRGTATEAFF
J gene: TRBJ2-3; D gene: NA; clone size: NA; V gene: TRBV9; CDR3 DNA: TGTGCCAGCAGCGTAACCGGAGATTACACAGATACGCAGTATTTT; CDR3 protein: CASSVTGDYTDTQYF
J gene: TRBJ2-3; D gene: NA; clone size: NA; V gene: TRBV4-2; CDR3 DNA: TGTGCCAGCAGCCCAACCGGACCGTCAGATACGCAGTATTTT; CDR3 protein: CASSPTGPSDTQYF
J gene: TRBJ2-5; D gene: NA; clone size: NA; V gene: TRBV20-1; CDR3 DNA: TGCAGTGCTAGAGATGCGCCAGGGGCTCAAGAGACCCAGTACTTC; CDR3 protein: CSARDAPGAQETQYF
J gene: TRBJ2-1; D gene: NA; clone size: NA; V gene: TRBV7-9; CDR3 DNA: TGTGCCAGCAGCCCTGGGGTGTTTAGCTCCTACAATGAGCAGTTCTTC; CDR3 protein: CASSPGVFSSYNEQFF
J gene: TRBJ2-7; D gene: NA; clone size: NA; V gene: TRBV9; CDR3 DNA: TGTGCCAGCAGCGTAGGGTCCGGGGGGGACAGCCTCTCCTACGAGCAGTACTTC; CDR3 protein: CASSVGSGGDSLSYEQYF
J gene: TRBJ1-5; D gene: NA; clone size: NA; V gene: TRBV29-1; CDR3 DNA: TGCAGCGTTGCGGCAGAGAGGGGTCAGCCCCAGCATTTT; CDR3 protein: CSVAAERGQPQHF
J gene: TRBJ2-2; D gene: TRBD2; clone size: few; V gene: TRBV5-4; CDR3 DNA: TGTGCCAGCAGTCTAGCGGGGGGGCGCACCGGGGAGCTGTTTTTT; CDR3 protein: CASSLAGGRTGELFF
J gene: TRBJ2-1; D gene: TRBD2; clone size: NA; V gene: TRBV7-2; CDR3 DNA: TGTGCCAGCAGCTTCGGGACTAGCAACAATGAGCAGTTCTTC; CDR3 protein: CASSFGTSNNEQFF
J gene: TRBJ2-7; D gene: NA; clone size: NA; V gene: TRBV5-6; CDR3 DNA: TGTGCCAGCAGCTGGGCGGTATCCAACTACGAGCAGTACTTC; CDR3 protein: CASSWAVSNYEQYF
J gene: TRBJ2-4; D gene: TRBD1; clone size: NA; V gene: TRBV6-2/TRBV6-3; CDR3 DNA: TGTGCCAGCAACACCGGGACAGGGTTTAATTCGGGCATTCAGTACTTC; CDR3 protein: CASNTGTGFNSGIQYF
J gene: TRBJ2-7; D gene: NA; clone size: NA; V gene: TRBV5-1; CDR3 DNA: TGCGCCAGCAGCTCGGGAGTCGGGACCTACGAGCAGTACTTC; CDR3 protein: CASSSGVGTYEQYF
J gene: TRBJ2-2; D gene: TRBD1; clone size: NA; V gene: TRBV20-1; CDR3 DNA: TGCAGTGCCCGGGACAGGGGATTCGCCGGGGAGCTGTTTTTT; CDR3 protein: CSARDRGFAGELFF
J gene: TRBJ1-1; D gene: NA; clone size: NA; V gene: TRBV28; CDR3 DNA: TGTGCCAGCGTGGTACCATTGAACACTGAAGCTTTCTTT; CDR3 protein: CASVVPLNTEAFF
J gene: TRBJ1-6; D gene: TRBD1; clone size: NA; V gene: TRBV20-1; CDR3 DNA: TGCAGTGCCCCGCAGGGGGCATATTCACCCCTCCACTTT; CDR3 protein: CSAPQGAYSPLHF
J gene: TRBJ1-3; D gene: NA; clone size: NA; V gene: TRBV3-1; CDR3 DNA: TGTGCCAGCAGCCAGCGACAGGTGAACTCTGGAAACACCATATATTTT; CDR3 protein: CASSQRQVNSGNTIYF
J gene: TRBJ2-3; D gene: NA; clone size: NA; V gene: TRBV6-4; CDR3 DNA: TGTGCCAGCAGTGGCTTGCGTGGAGATACGCAGTATTTT; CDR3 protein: CASSGLRGDTQYF
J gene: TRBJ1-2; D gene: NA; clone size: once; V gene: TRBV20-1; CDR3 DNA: TGCAGTGCTAGAGATGATCGACGGACTAATGGCTACACCTTC; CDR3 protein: CSARDDRRTNGYTF
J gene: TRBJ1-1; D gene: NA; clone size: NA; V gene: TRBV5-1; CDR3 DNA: TGCGCCAGCAGCTCGGCAGAGAACACTGAAGCTTTCTTT; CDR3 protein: CASSSAENTEAFF
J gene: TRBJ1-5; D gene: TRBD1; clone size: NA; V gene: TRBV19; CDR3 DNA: TGTGCCAGCAGAGGACAGGATCCGTATAGCAATCAGCCCCAGCATTTT; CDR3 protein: CASRGQDPYSNQPQHF
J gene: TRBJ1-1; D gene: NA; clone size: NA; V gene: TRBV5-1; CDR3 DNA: TGCGCCAGCAGCAAGGCCGCTTTTGGCACTGAAGCTTTCTTT; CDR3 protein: CASSKAAFGTEAFF
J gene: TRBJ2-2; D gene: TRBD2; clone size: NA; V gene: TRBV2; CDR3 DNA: TGTGCCAGCAGTGAACTAGCGGGGGACCTCACCGGGGAGCTGTTTTTT; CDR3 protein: CASSELAGDLTGELFF
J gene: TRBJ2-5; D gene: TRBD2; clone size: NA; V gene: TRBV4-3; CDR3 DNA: TGCGCCAGCAGCCAAGGAGGGCAGCGGGAGAGTTGGGAGACCCAGTACTTC; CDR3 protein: CASSQGGQRESWETQYF
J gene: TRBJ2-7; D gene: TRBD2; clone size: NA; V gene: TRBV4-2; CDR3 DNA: TGTGCCAGCAGCCATCTCGGGACTACATCGAGCGAGCAGTACTTC; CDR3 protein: CASSHLGTTSSEQYF
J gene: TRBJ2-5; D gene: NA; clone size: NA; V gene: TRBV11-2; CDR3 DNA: TGTGCCAGCACCCACCGGGAGACCCAGTACTTC; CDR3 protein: CASTHRETQYF
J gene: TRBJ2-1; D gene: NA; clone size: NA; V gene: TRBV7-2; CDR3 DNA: TGTGCCAGCAGCTTTGGGGGGGGCACCTACAATGAGCAGTTCTTC; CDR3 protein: CASSFGGGTYNEQFF
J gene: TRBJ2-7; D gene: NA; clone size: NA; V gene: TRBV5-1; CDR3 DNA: TGCGCCAGCAGCCACGGGGGACACTACGAGCAGTACTTC; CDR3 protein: CASSHGGHYEQYF
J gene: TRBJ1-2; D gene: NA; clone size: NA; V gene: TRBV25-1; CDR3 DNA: TGTGCCAGCAGTGCCCCTCAGGGCCCGGGGGACTATGGCTACACCTTC; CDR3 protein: CASSAPQGPGDYGYTF
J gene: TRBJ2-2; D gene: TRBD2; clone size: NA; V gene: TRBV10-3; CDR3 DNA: TGTGCCATCAGGTCTAGCGGGGGGAACACCGGGGAGCTGTTTTTT; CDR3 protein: CAIRSSGGNTGELFF
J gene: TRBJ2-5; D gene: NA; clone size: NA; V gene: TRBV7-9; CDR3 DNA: TGTGCCAGCAGCTTGGATATAGGGGCCCAGTACTTC; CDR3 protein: CASSLDIGAQYF